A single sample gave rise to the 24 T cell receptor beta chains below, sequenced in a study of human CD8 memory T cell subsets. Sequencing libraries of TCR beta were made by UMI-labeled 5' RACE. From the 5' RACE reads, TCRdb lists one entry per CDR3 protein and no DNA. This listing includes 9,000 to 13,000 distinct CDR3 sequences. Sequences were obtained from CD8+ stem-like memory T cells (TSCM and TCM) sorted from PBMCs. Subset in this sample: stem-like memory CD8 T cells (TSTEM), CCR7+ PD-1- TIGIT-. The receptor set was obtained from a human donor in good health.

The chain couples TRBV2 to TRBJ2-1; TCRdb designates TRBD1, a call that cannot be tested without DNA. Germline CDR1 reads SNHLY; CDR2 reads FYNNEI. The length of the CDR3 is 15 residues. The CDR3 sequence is CASSGHFSSYNEQFF.

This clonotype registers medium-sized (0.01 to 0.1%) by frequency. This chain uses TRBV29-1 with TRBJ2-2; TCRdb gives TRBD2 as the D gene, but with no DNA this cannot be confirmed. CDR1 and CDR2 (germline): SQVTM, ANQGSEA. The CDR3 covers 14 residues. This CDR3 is CSVRTTLNTGELFF.

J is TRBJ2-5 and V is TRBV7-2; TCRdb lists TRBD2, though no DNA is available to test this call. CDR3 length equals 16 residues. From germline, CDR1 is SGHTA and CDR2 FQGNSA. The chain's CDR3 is CASSPRTSASQETQYF.

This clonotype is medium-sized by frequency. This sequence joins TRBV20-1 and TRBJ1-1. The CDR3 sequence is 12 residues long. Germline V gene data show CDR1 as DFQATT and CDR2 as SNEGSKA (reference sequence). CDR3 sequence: CSATLGNTEAFF.

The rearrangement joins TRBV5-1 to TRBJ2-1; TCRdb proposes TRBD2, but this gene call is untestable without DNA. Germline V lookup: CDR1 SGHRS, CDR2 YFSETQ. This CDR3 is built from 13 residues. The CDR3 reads CASRTSGSNEQFF.

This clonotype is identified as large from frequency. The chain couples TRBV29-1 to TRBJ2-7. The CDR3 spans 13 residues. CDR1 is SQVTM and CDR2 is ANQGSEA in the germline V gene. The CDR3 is CSVESIKSYEQYF.

The CDR3 protein is CASSLSGNEQYF. This sequence joins TRBV7-6 and TRBJ2-7; TCRdb reports TRBD1, a call that lacks DNA to check it against. Per the germline V gene, CDR1 is SGHVS and CDR2 is FNYEAQ. CDR3 length equals 12 residues.

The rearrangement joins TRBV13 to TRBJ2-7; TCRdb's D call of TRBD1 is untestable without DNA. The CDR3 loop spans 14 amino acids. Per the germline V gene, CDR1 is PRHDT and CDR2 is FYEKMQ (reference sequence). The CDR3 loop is CASSSSGQLYEQYF.

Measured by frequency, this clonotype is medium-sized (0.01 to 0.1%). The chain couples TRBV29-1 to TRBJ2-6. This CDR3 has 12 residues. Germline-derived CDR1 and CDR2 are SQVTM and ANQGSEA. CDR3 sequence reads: CSAWTGANVLTF.

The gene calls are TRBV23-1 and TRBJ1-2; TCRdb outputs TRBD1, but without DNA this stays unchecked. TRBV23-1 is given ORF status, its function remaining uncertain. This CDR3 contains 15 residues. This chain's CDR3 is CASSQSARDTYGYTF.

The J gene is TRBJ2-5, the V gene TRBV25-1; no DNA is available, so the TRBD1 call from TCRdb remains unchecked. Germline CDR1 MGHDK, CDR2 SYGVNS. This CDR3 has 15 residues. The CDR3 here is CASSEIGTVQETQYF. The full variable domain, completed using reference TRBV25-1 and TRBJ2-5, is EADIYQTPRYLVIGTGKKITLECSQTMGHDKMYWYQQDPGMELHLIHYSYGVNSTEKGDLSSESTVSRIRTEHFPLTLESARPSHTSQYLCASSEIGTVQETQYFGPGTRLLVL.

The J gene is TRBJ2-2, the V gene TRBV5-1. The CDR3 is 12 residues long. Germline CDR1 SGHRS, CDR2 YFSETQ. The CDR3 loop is CASSFYTGELFF.

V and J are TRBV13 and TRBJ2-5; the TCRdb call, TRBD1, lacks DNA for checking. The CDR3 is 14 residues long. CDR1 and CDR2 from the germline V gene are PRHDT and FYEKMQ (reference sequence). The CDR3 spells CASSLQQGLETQYF.

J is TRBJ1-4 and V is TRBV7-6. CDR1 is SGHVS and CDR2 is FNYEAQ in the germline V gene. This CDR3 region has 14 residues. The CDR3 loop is CASSFRETNEKLFF.

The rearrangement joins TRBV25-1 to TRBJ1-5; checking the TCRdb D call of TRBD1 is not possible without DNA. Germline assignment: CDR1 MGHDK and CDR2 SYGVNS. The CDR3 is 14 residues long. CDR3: CASSGQGNGQPQHF.

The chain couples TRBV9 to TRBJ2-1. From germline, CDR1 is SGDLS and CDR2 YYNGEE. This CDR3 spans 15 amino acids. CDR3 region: CASSVVGYSYNEQFF. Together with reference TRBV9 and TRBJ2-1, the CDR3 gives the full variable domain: DSGVTQTPKHLITATGQRVTLRCSPRSGDLSVYWYQQSLDQGLQFLIQYYNGEERAKGNILERFSAQQFPDLHSELNLSSLELGDSALYFCASSVVGYSYNEQFFGPGTRLTVL.

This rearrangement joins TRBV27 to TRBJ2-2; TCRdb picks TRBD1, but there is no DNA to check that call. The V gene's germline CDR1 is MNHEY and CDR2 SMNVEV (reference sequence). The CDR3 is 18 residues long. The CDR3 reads CASSPLTGGEIDTGELFF.

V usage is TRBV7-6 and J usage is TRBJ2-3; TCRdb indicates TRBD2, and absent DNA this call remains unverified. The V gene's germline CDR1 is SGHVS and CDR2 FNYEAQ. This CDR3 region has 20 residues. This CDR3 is CASSQGLAGDGTTAADTQYF. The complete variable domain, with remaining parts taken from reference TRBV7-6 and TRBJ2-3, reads GAGVSQSPRYKVTKRGQDVALRCDPISGHVSLYWYRQALGQGPEFLTYFNYEAQQDKSGLPNDRFSAERPEGSISTLTIQRTEQRDSAMYRCASSQGLAGDGTTAADTQYFGPGTRLTVL.

The CDR3 loop reads CATSRDLGANEQFF. The chain employs TRBV15 and TRBJ2-1; TCRdb proposes TRBD1, but this gene call is untestable without DNA. CDR1 and CDR2 (germline): LNHNV, YYDKDF (reference sequence). The CDR3 length is 14 residues.

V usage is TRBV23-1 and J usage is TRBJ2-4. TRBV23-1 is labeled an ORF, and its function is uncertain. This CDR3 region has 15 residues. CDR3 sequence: CASSQLVRVKNIQYF.

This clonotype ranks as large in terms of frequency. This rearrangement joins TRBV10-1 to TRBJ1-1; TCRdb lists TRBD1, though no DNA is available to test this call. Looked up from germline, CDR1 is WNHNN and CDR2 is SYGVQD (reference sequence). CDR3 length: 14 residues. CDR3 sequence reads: CASSDSERGDIAFF.

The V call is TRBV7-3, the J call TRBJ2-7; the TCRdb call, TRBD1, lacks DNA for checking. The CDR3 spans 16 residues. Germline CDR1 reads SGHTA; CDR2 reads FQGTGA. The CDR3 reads CASSLTGGTDHYEQYF. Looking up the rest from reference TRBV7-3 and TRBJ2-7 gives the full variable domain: GAGVSQTPSNKVTEKGKYVELRCDPISGHTALYWYRQSLGQGPEFLIYFQGTGAADDSGLPNDRFFAVRPEGSVSTLKIQRTERGDSAVYLCASSLTGGTDHYEQYFGPGTRLTVT.

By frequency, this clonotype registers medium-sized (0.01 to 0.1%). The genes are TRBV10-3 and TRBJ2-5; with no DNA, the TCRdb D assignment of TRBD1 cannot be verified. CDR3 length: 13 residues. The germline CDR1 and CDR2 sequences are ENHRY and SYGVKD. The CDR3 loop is CAISGTPGETQYF.

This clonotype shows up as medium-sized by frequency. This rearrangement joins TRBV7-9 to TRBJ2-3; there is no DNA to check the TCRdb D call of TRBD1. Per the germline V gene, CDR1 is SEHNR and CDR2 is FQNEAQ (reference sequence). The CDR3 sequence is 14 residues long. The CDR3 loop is CASSPQGFTDTQYF.